This T cell receptor beta chain emerged from a study of T-cell memory formation after mild COVID-19. General observations from the study: The study detected some responding clones in pre-infection memory, suggesting cross-reactive memory joined. The main location of contracting CD4+ clones was CM and EM, and that of contracting CD8+ clones was EMRA.

The 5'RACE method, run with constant-segment primers, produced TCR alpha and TCR beta cDNA libraries (carrying sample barcodes and UMIs). Each CDR3 protein gets one entry after TCRdb re-called the 5' RACE reads with MiXCR. This sample has about 150,000 distinct CDR3 sequences, with about a third found just once. Looked up from germline, CDR1 is LGHNT and CDR2 is FRNRAP. This CDR3 contains 14 residues. Trimming shortened V by 5 bases and J by 4 bases, and 14 bases separated the two germline ends. Turning to this clonotype: Its specificity is not known.

V is TRBV12-5 and J is TRBJ2-5; no clear D gene. Sequenced sample: PBMCs or a T cell subset sorted from them (not recorded which). This receptor was taken from an adult woman who had mild COVID-19 (a few samples of this study predate the infection). Cell type and time point are not known. The CDR3 region is CASGELKIGETQYF. DNA for the CDR3: TGTGCTAGTGGTGAGCTGAAAATCGGAGAGACCCAGTACTTC.